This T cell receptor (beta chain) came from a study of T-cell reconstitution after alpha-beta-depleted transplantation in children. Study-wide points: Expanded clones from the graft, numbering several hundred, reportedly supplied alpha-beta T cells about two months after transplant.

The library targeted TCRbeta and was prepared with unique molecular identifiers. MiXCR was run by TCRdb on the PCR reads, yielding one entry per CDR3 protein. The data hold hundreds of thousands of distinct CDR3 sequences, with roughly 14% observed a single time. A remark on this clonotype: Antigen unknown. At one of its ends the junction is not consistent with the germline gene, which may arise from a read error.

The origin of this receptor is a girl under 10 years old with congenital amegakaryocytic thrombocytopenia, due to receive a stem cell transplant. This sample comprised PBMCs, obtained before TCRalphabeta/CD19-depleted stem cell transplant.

In nucleotides, the CDR3 is TGTGCCACCAGCCGAGATAGACGACCTGAAAAACTGGTTTTT. It is translated as CATSRDRRPEKLVF. This chain links TRBV15 with TRBJ1-4, with D hard to call. CDR3 size: 14 residues. The germline gives CDR1 LNHNV, CDR2 YYDKDF (reference sequence).